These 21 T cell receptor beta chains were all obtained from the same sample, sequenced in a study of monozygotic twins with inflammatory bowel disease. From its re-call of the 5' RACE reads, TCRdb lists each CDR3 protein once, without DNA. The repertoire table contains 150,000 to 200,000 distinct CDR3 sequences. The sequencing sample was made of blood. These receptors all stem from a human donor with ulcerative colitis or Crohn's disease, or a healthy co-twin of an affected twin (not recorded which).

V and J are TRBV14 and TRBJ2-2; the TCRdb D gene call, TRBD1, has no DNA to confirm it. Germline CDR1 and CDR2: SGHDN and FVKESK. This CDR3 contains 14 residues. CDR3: CASSQKKGTGELFF. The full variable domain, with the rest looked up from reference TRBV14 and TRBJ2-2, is EAGVTQFPSHSVIEKGQTVTLRCDPISGHDNLYWYRRVMGKEIKFLLHFVKESKQDESGMPNNRFLAERTGGTYSTLKVQPAELEDSGVYFCASSQKKGTGELFFGEGSRLTVL.

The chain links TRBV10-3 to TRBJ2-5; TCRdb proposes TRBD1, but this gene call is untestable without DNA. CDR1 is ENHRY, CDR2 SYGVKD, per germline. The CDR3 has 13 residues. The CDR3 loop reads CAISQPGRETQYF.

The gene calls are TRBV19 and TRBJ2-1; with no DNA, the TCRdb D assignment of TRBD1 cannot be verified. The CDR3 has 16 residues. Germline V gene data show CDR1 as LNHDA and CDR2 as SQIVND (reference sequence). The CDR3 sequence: CASKGGSGAKRNEQFF.

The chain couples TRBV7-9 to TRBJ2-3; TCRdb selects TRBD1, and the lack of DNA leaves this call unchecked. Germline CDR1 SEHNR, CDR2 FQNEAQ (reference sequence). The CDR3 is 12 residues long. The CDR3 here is CASSETGTSQYF.

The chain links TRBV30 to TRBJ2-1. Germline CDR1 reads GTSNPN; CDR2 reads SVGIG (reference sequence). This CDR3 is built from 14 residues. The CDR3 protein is CAWSGPNTYNEQFF.

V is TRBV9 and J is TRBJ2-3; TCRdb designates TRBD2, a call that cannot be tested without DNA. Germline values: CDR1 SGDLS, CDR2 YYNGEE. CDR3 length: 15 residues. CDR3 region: CASSGSASGTDTQYF.

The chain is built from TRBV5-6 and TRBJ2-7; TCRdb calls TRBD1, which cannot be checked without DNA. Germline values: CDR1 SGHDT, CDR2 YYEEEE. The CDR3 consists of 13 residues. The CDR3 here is CASPYRVSYEQYF.

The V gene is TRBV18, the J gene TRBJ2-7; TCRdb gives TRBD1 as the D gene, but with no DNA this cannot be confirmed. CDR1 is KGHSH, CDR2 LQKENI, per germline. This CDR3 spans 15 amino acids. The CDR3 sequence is CASSPPGTGMNEQYF.

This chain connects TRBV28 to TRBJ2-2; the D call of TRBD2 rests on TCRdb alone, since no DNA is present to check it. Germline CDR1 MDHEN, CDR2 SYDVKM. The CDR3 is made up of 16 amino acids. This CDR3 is CASSDPSGTETGELFF.

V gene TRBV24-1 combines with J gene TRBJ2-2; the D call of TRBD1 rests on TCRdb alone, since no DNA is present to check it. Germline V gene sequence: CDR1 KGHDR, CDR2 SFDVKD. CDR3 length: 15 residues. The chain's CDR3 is CATSDPRAPNRELFF.

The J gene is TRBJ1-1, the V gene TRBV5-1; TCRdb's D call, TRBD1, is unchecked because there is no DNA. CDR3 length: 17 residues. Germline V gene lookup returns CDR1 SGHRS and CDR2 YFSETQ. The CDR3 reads CASSLFGQGPGNTEAFF.

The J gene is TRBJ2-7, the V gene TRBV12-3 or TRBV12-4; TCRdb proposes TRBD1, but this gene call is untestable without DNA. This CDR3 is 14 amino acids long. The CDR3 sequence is CASTLNGQGYEQYF.

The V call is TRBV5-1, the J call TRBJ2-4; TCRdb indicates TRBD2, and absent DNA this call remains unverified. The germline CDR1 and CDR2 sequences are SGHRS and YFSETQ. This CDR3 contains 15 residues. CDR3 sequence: CASSLVSGGGYIQYF. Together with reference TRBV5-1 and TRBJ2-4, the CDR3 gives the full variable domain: KAGVTQTPRYLIKTRGQQVTLSCSPISGHRSVSWYQQTPGQGLQFLFEYFSETQRNKGNFPGRFSGRQFSNSRSEMNVSTLELGDSALYLCASSLVSGGGYIQYFGAGTRLSVL.

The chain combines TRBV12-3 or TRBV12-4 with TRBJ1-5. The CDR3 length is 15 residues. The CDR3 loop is CASSFWGIGNQPQHF.

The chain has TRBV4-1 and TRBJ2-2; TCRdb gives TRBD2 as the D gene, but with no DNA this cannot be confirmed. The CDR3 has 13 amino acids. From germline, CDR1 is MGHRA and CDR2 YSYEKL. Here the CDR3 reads CASSLIAGGELFF.

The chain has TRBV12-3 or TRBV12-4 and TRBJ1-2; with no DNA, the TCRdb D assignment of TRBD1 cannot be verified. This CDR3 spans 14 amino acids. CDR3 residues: CASSRQGADYGYTF.

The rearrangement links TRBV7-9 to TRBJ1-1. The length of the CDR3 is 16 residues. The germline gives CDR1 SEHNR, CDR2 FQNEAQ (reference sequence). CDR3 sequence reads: CASSSEYNQPHAEAFF. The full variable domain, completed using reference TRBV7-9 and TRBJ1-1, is DTGVSQNPRHKITKRGQNVTFRCDPISEHNRLYWYRQTLGQGPEFLTYFQNEAQLEKSRLLSDRFSAERPKGSFSTLEIQRTEQGDSAMYLCASSSEYNQPHAEAFFGQGTRLTVV.

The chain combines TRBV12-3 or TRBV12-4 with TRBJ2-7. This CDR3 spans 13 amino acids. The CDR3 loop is CASSLVAEKGQYF.

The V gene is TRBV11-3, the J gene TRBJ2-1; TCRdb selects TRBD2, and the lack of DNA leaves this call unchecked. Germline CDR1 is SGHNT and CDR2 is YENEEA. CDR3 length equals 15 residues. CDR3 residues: CASSLRTSSYNEQFF.

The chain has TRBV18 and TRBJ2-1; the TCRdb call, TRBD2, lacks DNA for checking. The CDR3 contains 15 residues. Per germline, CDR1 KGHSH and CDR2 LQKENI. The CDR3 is CASSKGLAEANEQFF.

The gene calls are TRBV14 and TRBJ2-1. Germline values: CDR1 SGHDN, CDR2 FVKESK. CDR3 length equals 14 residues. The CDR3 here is CASSQRLETSEQFF.